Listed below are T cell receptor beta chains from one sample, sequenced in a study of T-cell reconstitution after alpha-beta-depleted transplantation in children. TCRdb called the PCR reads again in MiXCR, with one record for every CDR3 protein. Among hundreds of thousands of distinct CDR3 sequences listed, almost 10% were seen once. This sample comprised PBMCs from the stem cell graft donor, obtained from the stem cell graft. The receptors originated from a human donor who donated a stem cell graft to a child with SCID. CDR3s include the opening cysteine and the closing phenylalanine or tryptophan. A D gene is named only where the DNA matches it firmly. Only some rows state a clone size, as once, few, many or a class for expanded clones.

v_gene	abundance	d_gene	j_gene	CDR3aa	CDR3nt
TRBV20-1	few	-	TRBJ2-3	CSARKGTRGGDTQYF	TGCAGTGCTAGGAAAGGGACGAGGGGGGGGGATACGCAGTATTTT
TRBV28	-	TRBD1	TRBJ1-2	CASSPPTGGYDGYTF	TGTGCCAGCAGTCCCCCTACAGGGGGCTACGATGGCTACACCTTC
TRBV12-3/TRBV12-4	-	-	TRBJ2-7	CASLGADYEQYF	TGTGCCAGCTTGGGGGCAGACTACGAGCAGTACTTC
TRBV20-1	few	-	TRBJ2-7	CSARDPSGPLGYEQYF	TGCAGTGCTAGAGATCCCTCCGGGCCGTTAGGGTACGAGCAGTACTTC
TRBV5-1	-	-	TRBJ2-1	CASSLATGPYNEQFF	TGCGCCAGCAGCTTGGCGACTGGCCCGTACAATGAGCAGTTCTTC
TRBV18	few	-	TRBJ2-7	CASSPQGNYEQYF	TGTGCCAGCTCACCGCAGGGTAACTACGAGCAGTACTTC
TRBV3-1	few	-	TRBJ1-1	CASSHDPGRVGTEAFF	TGTGCCAGCAGCCACGACCCGGGGAGGGTAGGCACTGAAGCTTTCTTT
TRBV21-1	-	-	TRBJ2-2	CASSKVTLRQGNTGELFF	TGTGCCAGCAGCAAAGTGACCTTGCGACAAGGGAACACCGGGGAGCTGTTTTTT
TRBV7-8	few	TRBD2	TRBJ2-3	CASSLGLAGGLTDTQYF	TGTGCCAGCAGCCTCGGACTAGCGGGGGGGCTGACCGATACGCAGTATTTT
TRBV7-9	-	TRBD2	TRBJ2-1	CASSLMTSGGLNEQFF	TGTGCCAGCAGCTTAATGACTAGCGGGGGCCTCAATGAGCAGTTCTTC
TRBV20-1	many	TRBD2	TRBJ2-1	CSARRGGAGAFNEQFF	TGCAGTGCTAGACGGGGTGGAGCGGGGGCCTTCAATGAGCAGTTCTTC
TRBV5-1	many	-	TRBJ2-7	CASSEEGYEQYF	TGCGCCAGCAGCGAGGAGGGCTACGAGCAGTACTTC
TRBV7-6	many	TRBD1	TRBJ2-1	CASSLGQGHNEQFF	TGTGCCAGCAGCTTAGGACAGGGTCACAATGAGCAGTTCTTC
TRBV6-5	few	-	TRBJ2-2	CASSYSGRTTGELFF	TGTGCCAGCAGTTACTCCGGCAGAACCACCGGGGAGCTGTTTTTT
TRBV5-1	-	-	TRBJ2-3	CASRAEDTQYF	TGCGCCAGCAGGGCGGAAGATACGCAGTATTTT
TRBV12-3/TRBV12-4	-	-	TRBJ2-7	CASSFFAGEQYF	TGTGCCAGCAGTTTTTTCGCTGGGGAGCAGTACTTC
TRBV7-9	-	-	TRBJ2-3	CASSPPWEADTQYF	TGTGCCAGCAGCCCGCCCTGGGAGGCAGATACGCAGTATTTT
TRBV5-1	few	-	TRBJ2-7	CASSLASGRPYEQYF	TGCGCCAGCAGCTTGGCCTCAGGCCGACCCTACGAGCAGTACTTC
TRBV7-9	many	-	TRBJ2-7	CASSETGYEQYF	TGTGCCAGCAGCGAGACAGGTTACGAGCAGTACTTC
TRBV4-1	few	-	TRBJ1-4	CASSQESLLVGEKLFF	TGCGCCAGCAGCCAAGAATCTCTGCTTGTAGGGGAAAAACTGTTTTTT
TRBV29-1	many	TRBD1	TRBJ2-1	CSVDGQGIFYEQFF	TGCAGCGTTGATGGACAGGGGATCTTCTATGAGCAGTTCTTC
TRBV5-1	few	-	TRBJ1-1	CASRVWGANTEAFF	TGCGCCAGCAGAGTTTGGGGGGCGAACACTGAAGCTTTCTTT
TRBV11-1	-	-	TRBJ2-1	CASSLGGPLVAEQFF	TGTGCCAGCAGCTTGGGGGGCCCGCTGGTCGCTGAGCAGTTCTTC
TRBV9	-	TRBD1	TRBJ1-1	CASSTTQGANTEAFF	TGTGCCAGCAGCACGACACAGGGGGCGAACACTGAAGCTTTCTTT
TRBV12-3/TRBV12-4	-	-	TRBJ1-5	CASRVDGYSNQPQHF	TGTGCCAGCAGGGTAGACGGGTATAGCAATCAGCCCCAGCATTTT
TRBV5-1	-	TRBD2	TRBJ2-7	CASSLLSSGGSDEQYF	TGCGCCAGCAGCTTGCTGTCTAGCGGGGGGAGCGACGAGCAGTACTTC
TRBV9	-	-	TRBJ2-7	CASSLSAGINSYEQYF	TGTGCCAGCAGTCTCTCGGCGGGAATTAACTCCTACGAGCAGTACTTC
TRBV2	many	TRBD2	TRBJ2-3	CASLTSGGPSDTQYF	TGTGCCAGCCTTACTAGCGGGGGCCCCTCAGATACGCAGTATTTT